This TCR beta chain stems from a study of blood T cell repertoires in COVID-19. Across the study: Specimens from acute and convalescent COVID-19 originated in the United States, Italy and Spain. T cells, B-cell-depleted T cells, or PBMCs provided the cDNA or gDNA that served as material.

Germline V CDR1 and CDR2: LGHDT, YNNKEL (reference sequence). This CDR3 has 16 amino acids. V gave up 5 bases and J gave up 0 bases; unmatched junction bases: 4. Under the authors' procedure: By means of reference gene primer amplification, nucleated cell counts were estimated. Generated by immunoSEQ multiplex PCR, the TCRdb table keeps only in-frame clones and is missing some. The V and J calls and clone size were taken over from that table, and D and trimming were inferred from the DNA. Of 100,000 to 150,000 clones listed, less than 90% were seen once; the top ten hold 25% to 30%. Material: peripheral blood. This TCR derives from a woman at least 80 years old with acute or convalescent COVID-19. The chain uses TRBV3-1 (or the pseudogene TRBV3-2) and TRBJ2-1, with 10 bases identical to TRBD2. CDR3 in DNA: TGTGCCAGCAGCAGGACTAGCGGTCGCTCCTACAATGAGCAGTTCTTC. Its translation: CASSRTSGRSYNEQFF.